These T cell receptor beta chains were read from a single sample in a study of blood T cell repertoires in COVID-19. Profiled with immunoSEQ multiplex PCR; TCRdb holds only in-frame clones, not every one. The profile shows 200,000 to 250,000 clones, about 81% of them singletons. The sequencing input was PBMCs or T cells enriched from blood (not recorded which). The receptors originated from a man in his forties who had recovered from COVID-19. Both conserved end residues are part of each CDR3. A D gene is named only where the DNA matches it firmly. Some rows have no size entry. The others give once, few or many, or a class for an expanded clone.

TRBJ2-2	TRBV5-4	-	-	TGTGCCAGCAGCTTGGGCAGAAACACCGGGGAGCTGTTTTTT	CASSLGRNTGELFF
TRBJ1-5	TRBV6-5	-	-	TGTGCCAGCTCCTCCCAGGGCATCGATCAGCCCCAGCATTTT	CASSSQGIDQPQHF
TRBJ1-5	TRBV18	-	-	TGTGCCAGCTCACCGGGAGGAGGTGGTCAGCCCCAGCATTTT	CASSPGGGGQPQHF
TRBJ1-5	TRBV21-1	-	-	TGTGCCAGCAGCAAGGTCCCGGGCAAGGGGTCCACTTATAGCAATCAGCCCCAGCATTTT	CASSKVPGKGSTYSNQPQHF
TRBJ2-7	TRBV9	TRBD2	many	TGTGCCAGCGGGAGGGAGGGCGCGGGTATCTACGAGCAGTACTTC	CASGREGAGIYEQYF
TRBJ1-2	TRBV3-1/TRBV3-2	TRBD1	-	TGTGCCAGCAGTAAAGGACAGGGGGCTTTCGGGGGCTACACCTTC	CASSKGQGAFGGYTF
TRBJ1-1	TRBV10-3	TRBD1	few	TGTGCCATCAGGGACCCGGGACAGGGAGGTGGGAACACTGAAGCTTTCTTT	CAIRDPGQGGGNTEAFF
TRBJ1-4	TRBV2	TRBD1	-	TGTGCCGGACAGGGGGCGGGGGAAAAACTGTTTTTT	CAGQGAGEKLFF
TRBJ1-2	TRBV2	TRBD1	-	TGTGCCAGCAGTCTTACAGGGGGCGTAAGGGGCTACACCTTC	CASSLTGGVRGYTF
TRBJ1-5	TRBV9	TRBD1	many	TGTGCCAGCAGCATCGGGACAGGGGGCCAGCCCCAGCATTTT	CASSIGTGGQPQHF
TRBJ1-2	TRBV2	TRBD1	-	TGTGCCAGCAGTGGACAGGGGGCGCGAGGCTATGGCTACACCTTC	CASSGQGARGYGYTF
TRBJ1-1	TRBV11-3	TRBD1	-	TGTGCCAGCAGCTTGGGACAGGGAAACACTGAAGCTTTCTTT	CASSLGQGNTEAFF
TRBJ1-2	TRBV7-8	-	-	TGTGCCAGCAGCTTAACACAGAACTATGGCTACACCTTC	CASSLTQNYGYTF
TRBJ2-7	TRBV5-1	TRBD2	-	TGCGCCAGCAGCTGGGGGGCTAGCGGGGATACCATTACCTACGAGCAGTACTTC	CASSWGASGDTITYEQYF
TRBJ1-3	TRBV29-1	-	-	TGCAGCGCTTCGTGGGGGGGGCCGTTCTCTGGAAACACCATATATTTT	CSASWGGPFSGNTIYF
TRBJ2-1	TRBV18	-	-	TGTGCCAGCTCAAAACAGGGGGCTAGCGGGAGAAATGAGCAGTTCTTC	CASSKQGASGRNEQFF
TRBJ2-1	TRBV18	-	-	TGTGCCAGCTCACCACCTCCGACAGTGTACAATGAGCAGTTCTTC	CASSPPPTVYNEQFF
TRBJ1-3	TRBV2	TRBD1	once	TGTGCCAGCAGCCAAAGGACAGGCTCTGGAAACACCATATATTTT	CASSQRTGSGNTIYF
TRBJ2-2	TRBV7-2	-	-	TGTGCCAGCAGCACCCAGGGTGGGGGGACCGGGGAGCTGTTTTTT	CASSTQGGGTGELFF
TRBJ1-2	TRBV18	-	-	TGTGCCAGCTCAGCACAGGGAGCCCTCTATGGCTACACCTTC	CASSAQGALYGYTF
TRBJ1-5	TRBV6-5	-	-	TGTGCCAGCAGCTCGGGACGGGGGCAGCCCCAGCATTTT	CASSSGRGQPQHF
TRBJ2-3	TRBV30	-	-	TGTGCCTGGACCGGGGTACGCACAGATACGCAGTATTTT	CAWTGVRTDTQYF
TRBJ1-3	TRBV10-3	TRBD1	few	TGTGCCATCAGGCCGGGACAGGGTAGAGGAAACACCATATATTTT	CAIRPGQGRGNTIYF
TRBJ1-2	TRBV7-9	-	-	TGTGCCAGCAGCCCGGGTCCTAACTATGGCTACACCTTC	CASSPGPNYGYTF
TRBJ1-1	TRBV4-2	TRBD1	-	TGTGCCAGCAGCCTGACAGGGTCGAACACTGAAGCTTTCTTT	CASSLTGSNTEAFF
TRBJ1-5	TRBV19	TRBD1	-	TGTGCCAGTACCCAGGACAGGGGGCTAGGGCAGCCCCAGCATTTT	CASTQDRGLGQPQHF
TRBJ1-1	TRBV5-6	-	-	TGTGCCAGCAGCCCCGGAACGCGAGGTACTGAAGCTTTCTTT	CASSPGTRGTEAFF
TRBJ1-3	TRBV4-1	TRBD1	-	TGCGCCAGCAGCCAGGCCCAGGGGGCCTCTGGAAACACCATATATTTT	CASSQAQGASGNTIYF
TRBJ2-2	TRBV7-9	-	once	TGTGCCAGCCAGGGGGGGAACACCGGGGAGCTGTTTTTT	CASQGGNTGELFF
TRBJ2-2	TRBV15	-	-	TGTGCCACCAGCCGTACTGCATCGCCCGGGGAGCTGTTTTTT	CATSRTASPGELFF
TRBJ1-5	TRBV4-1	-	-	TGCGCCAGCAGCCAAGCTTGGGGGGGAGCGGGCAATCAGCCCCAGCATTTT	CASSQAWGGAGNQPQHF
TRBJ2-5	TRBV5-1	-	-	TGCGCCAGCAGAACCGGGGGGCTACAAGAGACCCAGTACTTC	CASRTGGLQETQYF
TRBJ1-2	TRBV5-1	TRBD1	-	TGCGCCAGCAGCTTCCCGGACAGGGGGGATGGCTACACCTTC	CASSFPDRGDGYTF
TRBJ2-7	TRBV6-1	-	few	TGTGCCAGCAGTGACAGGAAGGAAAGGGAGCAGTACTTC	CASSDRKEREQYF
TRBJ2-3	TRBV5-1	-	-	TGCGCCAGCAGCTTGTTTGGAGCGGACACAGATACGCAGTATTTT	CASSLFGADTDTQYF
TRBJ2-3	TRBV29-1	-	-	TGCAGCGTTCGAGCATCCGTTATGGCAGATACGCAGTATTTT	CSVRASVMADTQYF
TRBJ2-7	TRBV11-2	-	many	TGTGCCAGCAGCCCCGCCTACGAGCAGTACTTC	CASSPAYEQYF
TRBJ2-1	TRBV7-9	TRBD2	-	TGTGCCAGCAGTTCCCCGACTAGCGAACCGTACAATGAGCAGTTCTTC	CASSSPTSEPYNEQFF
TRBJ1-2	TRBV2	-	once	TGTGCCAGCAGCCCAGACTCGAACTATGGCTACACCTTC	CASSPDSNYGYTF
TRBJ2-2	TRBV11-2	-	-	TGTGCCAGCAGCTTATCTGTCCGGTACACCGGGGAGCTGTTTTTT	CASSLSVRYTGELFF
TRBJ2-1	TRBV9	-	-	TGTGCCAGCAGCGTAAGTCCCGGGGGTGAGCAGTTCTTC	CASSVSPGGEQFF
TRBJ2-6	TRBV19	TRBD1	-	TGTGCCAGTAGTAAGGACAGGGACTCTGGGGCCAACGTCCTGACTTTC	CASSKDRDSGANVLTF
TRBJ2-7	TRBV6-5	TRBD1	few	TGTGCCAGCAAAGGAAGACAGGGGGCCAAGGAGCAGTACTTC	CASKGRQGAKEQYF
TRBJ2-7	TRBV12-3/TRBV12-4	TRBD1	-	TGTGCCAGCCAACAGGGACAGGGCGAGCAGTACTTC	CASQQGQGEQYF
TRBJ2-7	TRBV3-1/TRBV3-2	-	-	TGTGCCAGCAGCCTGCCGCGGGGGCAGACCTACGAGCAGTACTTC	CASSLPRGQTYEQYF
TRBJ2-7	TRBV6-5	-	-	TGTGCCAGCAGTTCCCGCTCTTCGTGGCGGTCATACGAGCAGTACTTC	CASSSRSSWRSYEQYF
TRBJ1-3	TRBV7-8	TRBD1	-	TGTGCCCGCCGCTCTGGGGGGCTACAGGGGGGCTCTGGAAACACCATATATTTT	CARRSGGLQGGSGNTIYF
TRBJ2-1	TRBV10-2	-	-	TGCGCCAGCAGTGAGACCCAATATTGGCCTGAGCAGTTCTTC	CASSETQYWPEQFF
TRBJ1-1	TRBV7-9	TRBD1	few	TGTGCCAGCAGCTTCGGGACAGGGGGCAAGCATGAAGCTTTCTTT	CASSFGTGGKHEAFF